What follows describes a single T cell receptor beta chain. As originally analysed: Nucleated cell number was recorded as an estimate derived from reference gene primer amplification. Method: immunoSEQ multiplex PCR; TCRdb's copy keeps in-frame clones and lacks some. The V and J calls and clone size come from that table; D and trimming were worked out from the DNA. Among roughly 250,000 clones listed, approximately 86% were seen once. Per germline, CDR1 MGHDK and CDR2 SYGVNS. Trimming removed 1 base from V and 0 bases from J, with 10 bases in between. There are 15 residues in the CDR3. This sample is drawn from a study of blood T cell repertoires in COVID-19. Study information: The origin of the acute and convalescent COVID-19 samples was the United States, Italy and Spain. From T cells, B-cell-depleted T cells, or PBMCs came the material, which was cDNA or gDNA.

The chain carries TRBV25-1 and TRBJ2-7; TRBD2 is a possible D gene (6 bases). This TCR was sampled from a woman in her 30s with acute or convalescent COVID-19. The material sequenced was peripheral blood. Here the CDR3 reads CASSEWGVPSYEQYF. CDR3 nucleotides: TGTGCCAGCAGTGAATGGGGGGTCCCCTCCTACGAGCAGTACTTC.